The 32 T cell receptor beta chains listed next were all sequenced from one sample in a study of T cells in localized non-small cell lung cancer. Profiled with immunoSEQ multiplex PCR; TCRdb holds only in-frame clones, not every one. The data hold around 41,000 clones, with around 90% observed a single time. The sequenced sample was PBMCs, obtained before any cancer treatment. The receptors stem from a woman aged 40 to 75 with stage II lung adenocarcinoma.

This clone has only one observation. V usage is TRBV6-5 and J usage is TRBJ1-1; the D is unclear. The CDR3 has 11 residues. Between the trimmed V and J ends, which lost 5 bases and 5 bases, there was a span of 6 bases. Per germline, CDR1 MNHEY and CDR2 SVGAGI. CDR3 bases: TGTGCCAGCAGTGAATTAACTGAAGCTTTCTTT. Protein: CASSELTEAFF.

The chain couples TRBV9 to TRBJ2-1; 9 bases are a match to TRBD1. CDR3 length: 14 residues. V trimming: 4 bases; J trimming: 7 bases; junction bases outside the gene matches: 6. The germline CDR1 and CDR2 sequences are SGDLS and YYNGEE. CDR3 residues: CASSSTGTGNEQFF. DNA of the CDR3: TGTGCCAGCAGCTCCACCGGGACAGGGAATGAGCAGTTCTTC.

CDR3 DNA sequence: TGCAGCGTCCGCGGGACAGCGAACACCGGGGAGCTGTTTTTT. Translated: CSVRGTANTGELFF. The chain is built from TRBV29-1 and TRBJ2-2; maybe TRBD1 (7 bases). The V end lost 6 bases, the J end lost 0 bases, and 11 bases lay between the germline ends. The CDR3 has 14 residues. Germline CDR1 and CDR2: SQVTM and ANQGSEA.

The CDR3 region is CASSSQVGGGETQYF. For the CDR3, the DNA is TGCGCCAGCAGCTCTCAAGTAGGGGGCGGGGAGACCCAGTACTTC. The genes are TRBV5-1 and TRBJ2-5; 7 bases agree with TRBD1. Germline V gives CDR1 SGHRS, CDR2 YFSETQ. V gave up 3 bases and J gave up 5 bases; unmatched junction bases: 10. This CDR3 has 15 residues.

The rearrangement links TRBV29-1 to TRBJ2-1; D call uncertain. CDR3 length equals 11 residues. Trimming removed 4 bases at V and 5 bases at J, with 6 bases between. The germline V gene encodes CDR1 SQVTM and CDR2 ANQGSEA. The DNA for the CDR3 is TGCAGCGTTGCCAGGAACAATGAGCAGTTCTTC. It yields the protein CSVARNNEQFF.

Notes on this clone: At one of its ends the junction is not consistent with the germline gene, which may arise from a read error. J is TRBJ2-7 and V is TRBV5-6; no reliable D call. The germline V gene has CDR1 SGHDT and CDR2 YYEEEE. The CDR3 runs to 15 residues. This chain's CDR3 is CASSPDGRRTYGQYF. DNA of the CDR3: TGTGCCAGCAGCCCCGATGGAAGGCGGACCTACGGGCAGTACTTC.

The J gene is TRBJ2-5, the V gene TRBV28; tentatively, D is TRBD1 (6 bases). The J call may be wrong; the DNA end is better matched by TRBJ2-7. CDR3 length: 15 amino acids. Germline loops: CDR1 MDHEN, CDR2 SYDVKM. Here the CDR3 reads CASSSPGTQSYEQYF. For the CDR3, the DNA is TGTGCCAGCAGCTCTCCCGGGACACAATCCTACGAGCAGTACTTC.

The chain combines TRBV7-6 with TRBJ1-2, with D possibly TRBD1 on 6 matching bases. CDR1 is SGHVS and CDR2 is FNYEAQ in the germline V gene. The CDR3 is 16 residues long. V lost 1 base to trimming and J lost 3 bases, with 15 bases between them. CDR3 amino acids: CASSLDKTGTDYGYTF. The CDR3 DNA follows: TGTGCCAGCAGCTTAGATAAGACAGGAACAGACTATGGCTACACCTTC.

The genes are TRBV5-1 and TRBJ2-5, with 7 nucleotides matching TRBD1. This CDR3 has 14 residues. Germline V gene lookup returns CDR1 SGHRS and CDR2 YFSETQ. V dropped 5 bases and J dropped 3; count of bases not matched to a gene: 7. CDR3 loop: CASSFGTAKETQYF. The CDR3 nucleotides read TGCGCCAGCAGTTTCGGGACAGCTAAAGAGACCCAGTACTTC. Variable domain in full (rest from reference TRBV5-1 and TRBJ2-5): KAGVTQTPRYLIKTRGQQVTLSCSPISGHRSVSWYQQTPGQGLQFLFEYFSETQRNKGNFPGRFSGRQFSNSRSEMNVSTLELGDSALYLCASSFGTAKETQYFGPGTRLLVL.

The chain is built from TRBV11-3 and TRBJ2-2, with 11 bases identical to TRBD2. There are 16 residues in the CDR3. CDR1 and CDR2 from the germline V gene are SGHNT and YENEEA. After removal of 3 bases from V and 8 bases from J, the junction contained 8 bases not matched to a gene. DNA of the CDR3: TGTGCCAGCAGCTTCTCTAGCGGGAGGCCCCCTGGGGAGCTGTTTTTT. It specifies CASSFSSGRPPGELFF.

V gene TRBV2 combines with J gene TRBJ1-1; maybe TRBD1 (6 bases). Germline V CDR1 and CDR2: SNHLY, FYNNEI. V was clipped by 8 bases and J by 3 bases, with 16 bases between them. The length of the CDR3 is 14 residues. CDR3 protein: CASSPDRVYTEAFF. The DNA of the CDR3 is TGTGCCAGCTCCCCGGACAGAGTTTACACTGAAGCTTTCTTT.

The chain joins TRBV6-5 to TRBJ2-5; 8 nucleotides line up with TRBD1. CDR3 length: 13 residues. V was clipped by 9 bases and J by 4 bases; unmatched bases: 7. CDR1 and CDR2 (germline): MNHEY, SVGAGI. CDR3 region: CARRDRGRETQYF. The CDR3 DNA is TGTGCCAGAAGAGACAGGGGTAGAGAGACCCAGTACTTC.

The chain employs TRBV15 and TRBJ2-1; a weak D match, TRBD1 (6 bases). Germline V gene lookup returns CDR1 LNHNV and CDR2 YYDKDF (reference sequence). V lost 0 bases, J lost 1 base, and 13 bases lay in between. The CDR3 is made up of 17 amino acids. The CDR3 loop reads CATSRDRSTGSYNEQFF. The CDR3 DNA reads as TGTGCCACCAGCAGAGATCGATCGACAGGTTCCTACAATGAGCAGTTCTTC.

Concerning this clone: Other nucleotide sequences in the sample specify the same CDR3. The chain combines TRBV5-1 with TRBJ1-2; possible D gene TRBD1, 6 bases. The CDR3 runs 14 residues. The ends were cut back, 4 bases at V and 8 bases at J, with 18 bases in the middle. Germline loops: CDR1 SGHRS, CDR2 YFSETQ. The CDR3 is CASSAMTGGGGYTF. For the CDR3, the DNA is TGCGCCAGCAGCGCAATGACAGGAGGAGGCGGCTACACCTTC.

Note on this clone: Its ends do not fully match the called genes, so a read error is possible. V gene TRBV5-1 combines with J gene TRBJ1-5; possible D gene TRBD1, 6 bases. Germline-derived CDR1 and CDR2 are SGHRS and YFSETQ. The CDR3 covers 16 residues. CDR3 sequence (DNA): TGTGCCAGCAGCCTGGGGGGCAGGGGAAGCAATCAGCCCCAGCATTTT. Translated, it gives CASSLGGRGSNQPQHF.

This clone showed up just a few times. Other nucleotide sequences in the sample specify the same CDR3. The chain recombines TRBV28 with TRBJ2-1, with 8 bases matching TRBD2. J was trimmed by 0 bases and V by 7 bases; bases with no gene match: 11. The CDR3 spans 17 residues. In germline, CDR1 is MDHEN, CDR2 SYDVKM. The DNA of the CDR3 is TGTGCCAGCACGTCGGGAGGGCGGATTGACTCCTACAATGAGCAGTTCTTC. This translates into CASTSGGRIDSYNEQFF. The entire variable domain, with the rest obtained from reference TRBV28 and TRBJ2-1, is as follows: DVKVTQSSRYLVKRTGEKVFLECVQDMDHENMFWYRQDPGLGLRLIYFSYDVKMKEKGDIPEGYSVSREKKERFSLILESASTNQTSMYLCASTSGGRIDSYNEQFFGPGTRLTVL.

The chain combines TRBV7-6 with TRBJ2-1, with 11 bases aligning to TRBD2. The CDR3 contains 15 residues. The V gene's germline CDR1 is SGHVS and CDR2 FNYEAQ. Losses at the gene ends were 4 bases for V and 6 bases for J; bases not matched to a gene: 5. The CDR3 loop reads CASSYGGLAVNEQFF. The CDR3 coding sequence is TGTGCCAGCAGCTACGGGGGACTAGCGGTCAATGAGCAGTTCTTC. Based on the CDR3 plus reference TRBV7-6 and TRBJ2-1, the full variable domain is GAGVSQSPRYKVTKRGQDVALRCDPISGHVSLYWYRQALGQGPEFLTYFNYEAQQDKSGLPNDRFSAERPEGSISTLTIQRTEQRDSAMYRCASSYGGLAVNEQFFGPGTRLTVL.

The V and J genes are TRBV9 and TRBJ1-1; a possible D gene is TRBD1 (5 bases). Germline V CDR1 and CDR2: SGDLS, YYNGEE. The CDR3 extends over 14 amino acids. Trimming shortened V by 4 bases and J by 0 bases, and 10 bases separated the two germline ends. In nucleotides, the CDR3 is TGTGCCAGCAGCCCAGCAGGGATGAACACTGAAGCTTTCTTT. Residues: CASSPAGMNTEAFF.

CDR3 protein: CASSGGGIKYNEQFF. The CDR3 DNA sequence: TGTGCCAGCTCTGGGGGAGGGATCAAATACAATGAGCAGTTCTTC. The rearrangement joins TRBV18 to TRBJ2-1, with 7 bases lining up with TRBD2. The CDR3 contains 15 residues. Germline loops: CDR1 KGHSH, CDR2 LQKENI. V dropped 6 bases and J dropped 4; count of bases not matched to a gene: 9.

The chain recombines TRBV6-1 with TRBJ2-5; D is undetermined. The CDR3 loop spans 13 amino acids. V shed 4 bases and J shed 1 base, with 7 bases lying between them. The V gene's germline CDR1 is MNHNS and CDR2 SASEGT. This chain's CDR3 is CASSVYGQETQYF. As DNA, the CDR3 is TGTGCCAGCAGTGTGTACGGCCAAGAGACCCAGTACTTC.

The CDR3 coding sequence is TGTGCCAGCAGTTTCCTCAACCCTCGGACAGGCTACGAGCAGTACTTC. It yields the protein CASSFLNPRTGYEQYF. The gene calls are TRBV28 and TRBJ2-7, with 7 bases aligning to TRBD1. CDR3 length equals 16 residues. Germline V gene sequence: CDR1 MDHEN, CDR2 SYDVKM. V was pared by 3 bases and J by 3 bases, with 11 bases of the junction left unmatched.

This chain joins TRBV6-1 and TRBJ1-5; unclear D gene. The CDR3 spans 15 residues. V shed 2 bases and J shed 0 bases, with 8 bases lying between them. Germline V gives CDR1 MNHNS, CDR2 SASEGT. CDR3 coding DNA: TGTGCCAGCAGTGAATCCGGGTATAGCAATCAGCCCCAGCATTTT. This gives the protein CASSESGYSNQPQHF.

V and J are TRBV5-1 and TRBJ1-2; tentative D call: TRBD1 (6 bases). V lost 4 bases, J lost 5 bases, and 15 bases lay in between. The CDR3 has 14 amino acids. In germline, CDR1 is SGHRS, CDR2 YFSETQ. CDR3 DNA: TGCGCCAGCAGCCCAGGGGAACGTCAGTATGGCTACACCTTC. Amino acid sequence: CASSPGERQYGYTF.

The chain recombines TRBV28 with TRBJ2-1; possible D gene TRBD1, 6 bases. Germline V gene sequence: CDR1 MDHEN, CDR2 SYDVKM. V dropped 4 bases and J dropped 2 bases, with 18 bases sitting between them. The CDR3 is 17 residues long. CDR3 DNA sequence: TGTGCCAGCAGTTCCCCGGCAGGGGCGCGGACCTACAATGAGCAGTTCTTC. It encodes CASSSPAGARTYNEQFF. Filled out from reference TRBV28 and TRBJ2-1, the complete variable domain reads DVKVTQSSRYLVKRTGEKVFLECVQDMDHENMFWYRQDPGLGLRLIYFSYDVKMKEKGDIPEGYSVSREKKERFSLILESASTNQTSMYLCASSSPAGARTYNEQFFGPGTRLTVL.

This clone appeared once. The chain uses TRBV5-6 and TRBJ1-2, with 7 bases identical to TRBD1. The junction had 7 bases not matched to a gene; V was cut back by 3 bases and J by 8 bases. There are 13 residues in the CDR3. Germline V gene data show CDR1 as SGHDT and CDR2 as YYEEEE. Written as DNA, the CDR3 is TGTGCCAGCAGCTCTCTCGACAGGGACGGCTACACCTTC. This sequence encodes CASSSLDRDGYTF.

This chain joins TRBV11-3 and TRBJ2-2; 8 bases fit TRBD2. The CDR3 sequence is 17 residues long. Per germline, CDR1 SGHNT and CDR2 YENEEA. V shed 3 bases and J 4 bases; nucleotides not matched to a gene: 10. The CDR3 nucleotides read TGTGCCAGCAGCTTTGGGGCCGGGACTAGAATCACCGGGGAGCTGTTTTTT. Translating it yields CASSFGAGTRITGELFF.

The gene calls are TRBV7-8 and TRBJ2-1; D gene ambiguous. This CDR3 is 16 amino acids long. V gave up 5 bases and J gave up 0 bases, with 14 bases separating them. Germline V gene data show CDR1 as SGHVS and CDR2 as FQNEAQ. The CDR3 reads CASSPGGDSSYNEQFF. The CDR3 bases are TGTGCCAGCAGCCCCGGTGGGGATAGCTCCTACAATGAGCAGTTCTTC.

The rearrangement links TRBV5-4 to TRBJ1-5; no clear D. The CDR3 spans 12 residues. Germline assignment: CDR1 SGHNT and CDR2 YYREEE (reference sequence). V lost 0 bases to trimming and J lost 7 bases, with 5 bases between them. In nucleotides, the CDR3 is TGTGCCAGCAGCTTGGATCAGCAGCCCCAGCATTTT. Translated: CASSLDQQPQHF.

V is TRBV5-1 and J is TRBJ2-7, with D tentatively TRBD2 (5 bases). Germline CDR1 reads SGHRS; CDR2 reads YFSETQ. There are 14 residues in the CDR3. V gave up 1 base and J gave up 6 bases, with 14 bases separating them. CDR3 region: CASSLTPTSSEQYF. CDR3 DNA: TGCGCCAGCAGCTTGACCCCTACTAGTTCCGAGCAGTACTTC.

This clone was seen more than once but under ten times. The chain joins TRBV7-9 to TRBJ1-4, with D possibly matching TRBD1 (6 bases). V lost 4 bases, J lost 7 bases, and 25 bases lay in between. Germline V lookup: CDR1 SEHNR, CDR2 FQNEAQ (reference sequence). CDR3 size: 18 residues. CDR3 sequence (DNA): TGTGCCAGCAGCTCGGACTTCTGGGGGCGAATCCCTAGTGAAAAACTGTTTTTT. It yields the protein CASSSDFWGRIPSEKLFF.

The CDR3 region is CASSVGGRGLVGNTIYF. CDR3 in DNA: TGTGCCAGCAGCGTAGGGGGACGGGGGCTAGTTGGAAACACCATATATTTT. The chain carries TRBV9 and TRBJ1-3; maybe TRBD1 (6 bases). Trimming pared 0 bases from V and 3 bases from J, leaving 16 bases between. This CDR3 has 17 amino acids. The germline CDR1 and CDR2 sequences are SGDLS and YYNGEE. The full variable domain, completed using reference TRBV9 and TRBJ1-3, is DSGVTQTPKHLITATGQRVTLRCSPRSGDLSVYWYQQSLDQGLQFLIQYYNGEERAKGNILERFSAQQFPDLHSELNLSSLELGDSALYFCASSVGGRGLVGNTIYFGEGSWLTVV.

As to this clone: One end of the junction does not line up with germline, which may come from a read error. The chain couples TRBV6-6 to TRBJ1-5; D ambiguous. CDR1 and CDR2 from the germline V gene are MNHNY and SVGAGI (reference sequence). This CDR3 contains 16 residues. The CDR3 protein is CASSYFQDFSNQPQHF. The CDR3 DNA follows: TGTGCCAGCAGCTACTTCCAGGACTTTAGCAATCAGCCCCAGCATTTT.